These 18 T cell receptor beta chains came from one sample sequenced in a study of T-cell memory formation after mild COVID-19. Using its own MiXCR run on the 5' RACE reads, TCRdb lists one record per CDR3 protein. The sample records approximately 440,000 distinct CDR3 sequences, around 20% being singletons. The material sequenced was PBMCs or a T cell subset sorted from them (not recorded which). The receptors were gathered from an adult woman who had mild COVID-19 (a few samples of this study predate the infection). Cell type and time point are not known.

This clonotype has just a few counts. The chain employs TRBV10-3 and TRBJ2-7, with D possibly matching TRBD1 (6 bases). The CDR3 is 15 residues long. The V gene lost 4 bases and the J gene lost 3 bases, with 16 bases spanning the gap. CDR1 ENHRY and CDR2 SYGVKD come from the germline V gene. In DNA, the CDR3 is TGTGCCATCAGTGCCCCGGACAGATCCCTCTACGAGCAGTACTTC. The encoded protein is CAISAPDRSLYEQYF.

V gene TRBV12-3 or TRBV12-4 combines with J gene TRBJ1-4; D may be TRBD1 (6 bases). Trimming took off 2 bases at V and 3 bases at J, with 10 bases between the two ends. The CDR3 runs to 15 residues. The CDR3 coding sequence is TGTGCCAGCAGTTTAAAGGGGGAAGCTAATGAAAAACTGTTTTTT. Encoded protein: CASSLKGEANEKLFF.

This clonotype showed up just a few times. The V and J genes are TRBV12-5 and TRBJ2-1; D uncertain. The germline V gene has CDR1 LGHNT and CDR2 FRNRAP. Trimming removed 4 bases at V and 0 bases at J, with 13 bases between. This CDR3 comprises 16 residues. CDR3 DNA sequence: TGTGCTAGTGGTTCTCCGAACGCCGGCTCCTACAATGAGCAGTTCTTC. The encoded protein is CASGSPNAGSYNEQFF.

The chain uses TRBV5-6 and TRBJ2-1; 8 nucleotides agree with TRBD1. The germline gives CDR1 SGHDT, CDR2 YYEEEE. V trimming: 4 bases; J trimming: 6 bases; junction bases outside the gene matches: 9. The CDR3 is 15 residues long. The CDR3 bases are TGTGCCAGCAGCAGGGGACCCGGGACAGGCAATGAGCAGTTCTTC. Protein product: CASSRGPGTGNEQFF.

This sequence joins TRBV4-3 and TRBJ2-7; tentatively, D is TRBD1 (5 bases). Germline values: CDR1 LGHNA, CDR2 YSLEER. This CDR3 region has 17 residues. Trimming shortened V by 0 bases and J by 0 bases, and 15 bases separated the two germline ends. CDR3 in amino acids: CASSQDYPGLSSYEQYF. The CDR3 nucleotides read TGCGCCAGCAGCCAAGACTATCCAGGGTTAAGCTCCTACGAGCAGTACTTC.

The chain uses TRBV10-3 and TRBJ2-7; unclear D gene. The CDR3 extends over 13 amino acids. The germline V gene has CDR1 ENHRY and CDR2 SYGVKD. The germline V and J ends were trimmed by 3 bases and 4 bases, with 10 bases remaining between them. CDR3 sequence: CAISDNGDYEQYF. In nucleotides, the CDR3 is TGTGCCATCAGTGATAACGGTGATTACGAGCAGTACTTC.

CDR3 residues: CASSLNTLNTEAFF. Written as DNA, the CDR3 is TGCGCCAGCAGCTTGAACACCTTGAACACTGAAGCTTTCTTT. This chain joins TRBV5-1 and TRBJ1-1; D unresolved. Germline values: CDR1 SGHRS, CDR2 YFSETQ. The V and J ends lost 1 base and 0 bases respectively, with 7 bases between them. The CDR3 sequence is 14 residues long.

This clonotype was seen only a few times. The V gene is TRBV2, the J gene TRBJ2-2; the D is unclear. V shed 1 base and J shed 5 bases, with 11 bases lying between them. The CDR3 has 15 amino acids. In germline, CDR1 is SNHLY, CDR2 FYNNEI. CDR3 sequence: CASSEGSVGTGELFF. DNA for the CDR3: TGTGCCAGCAGTGAAGGCAGTGTGGGGACCGGGGAGCTGTTTTTT.

In this sample, this clonotype turned up a few times. The chain combines TRBV29-1 with TRBJ2-1; a weak D match, TRBD2 (5 bases). The CDR3 is made up of 12 amino acids. Germline CDR1 is SQVTM and CDR2 is ANQGSEA. Trimming left V 5 bases short and J 8 bases short, with 13 bases between. CDR3 residues: CSVLGDPHEQFF. DNA for the CDR3: TGCAGCGTTCTGGGAGACCCCCATGAGCAGTTCTTC.

This clonotype has only a few counts. J is TRBJ2-1 and V is TRBV7-2; 13 nucleotides agree with TRBD2. Germline CDR1 reads SGHTA; CDR2 reads FQGNSA. The CDR3 has 15 amino acids. J was trimmed by 12 bases and V by 0 bases; bases with no gene match: 5. Here the CDR3 reads CASSLALAGGIGQFF. CDR3 nucleotides: TGTGCCAGCAGCTTAGCACTAGCGGGAGGGATCGGGCAGTTCTTC.

This clonotype was detected a few times. In DNA form, the CDR3 reads TGTGCCAGCAGTCCCACGCAGGGGCGGCGCATTCAGTACTTC. Its translation is CASSPTQGRRIQYF. The chain couples TRBV27 to TRBJ2-4; D is perhaps TRBD1 (6 bases). The CDR3 spans 14 residues. V lost 5 bases, J lost 9 bases, and 17 bases lay in between. CDR1 is MNHEY, CDR2 SMNVEV, per germline (reference sequence).

The chain recombines TRBV24-1 with TRBJ2-5; 15 nucleotides agree with TRBD2. Germline loops: CDR1 KGHDR, CDR2 SFDVKD. The CDR3 runs 16 residues. With 4 bases clipped from V and 8 bases from J, the junction kept 7 bases outside the gene matches. CDR3 in amino acids: CATSDLMGLAGGTQYF. The CDR3 DNA reads as TGTGCCACCAGTGACCTAATGGGACTAGCGGGAGGTACCCAGTACTTC.

The V call is TRBV6-5, the J call TRBJ1-1; 7 positions agree with TRBD1. Germline V gives CDR1 MNHEY, CDR2 SVGAGI. V trimming: 5 bases; J trimming: 4 bases; junction bases outside the gene matches: 7. The CDR3 has 14 residues. The CDR3 DNA sequence: TGTGCCAGCAGTCAGACAGGGCGTAGCACTGAAGCTTTCTTT. This codes for CASSQTGRSTEAFF.

V gene TRBV4-2 combines with J gene TRBJ2-1, with TRBD2 identical over 8 bases. Germline V gene sequence: CDR1 LGHNA, CDR2 YNFKEQ. The CDR3 has 17 amino acids. Trimming at V came to 4 bases and at J to 9 bases, leaving 17 bases not matched to a gene. This chain's CDR3 is CASSPPGPGGQLVEQFF. Written as DNA, the CDR3 is TGTGCCAGCAGCCCCCCTGGCCCGGGGGGGCAGCTGGTTGAGCAGTTCTTC.

In this sample, this clonotype turned up a few times. This chain uses TRBV12-3 or TRBV12-4 with TRBJ2-2; D might be TRBD1 (6 bases). With 5 bases removed from V and 0 bases from J, the gap between germline ends came to 10 bases. This CDR3 spans 15 amino acids. This CDR3 reads CASSLQGANTGELFF. CDR3 DNA: TGTGCCAGCAGTCTACAGGGTGCGAACACCGGGGAGCTGTTTTTT.

J is TRBJ2-4 and V is TRBV5-6, with a tentative D call TRBD1 (6 bases). Germline values: CDR1 SGHDT, CDR2 YYEEEE. Trimming left V 3 bases short and J 2 bases short, with 15 bases between. This CDR3 has 16 residues. DNA of the CDR3: TGTGCCAGCAGCTGGGGGCCAAGGGATACCAAAAACATTCAGTACTTC. Its translation is CASSWGPRDTKNIQYF.

V and J are TRBV20-1 and TRBJ2-3, with 16 bases matching TRBD2. Germline V gene lookup returns CDR1 DFQATT and CDR2 SNEGSKA (reference sequence). J lost 4 bases, V lost 6 bases, and 4 bases had no gene match. This CDR3 region has 15 residues. The CDR3 loop is CSAGLAGGPPDTQYF. For the CDR3, the DNA is TGCAGTGCGGGACTAGCGGGAGGGCCTCCAGATACGCAGTATTTT.

The chain couples TRBV4-3 to TRBJ2-3; D ambiguous. Trimming removed 0 bases at V and 6 bases at J, with 10 bases between. The CDR3 has 14 residues. Germline CDR1 and CDR2: LGHNA and YSLEER. The CDR3 reads CASSQEGPGDTQYF. As DNA, the CDR3 is TGCGCCAGCAGCCAAGAGGGCCCGGGCGATACGCAGTATTTT.